This TCR beta chain is drawn from a study of radiation and T cells in renal cell carcinoma. Regarding the study as a whole: Top tumor clonotypes rose in blood 2 weeks post-radiation, then contracted.

This clone was counted a few times. No antigen is known for it. TCRdb's table, derived via immunoSEQ multiplex PCR, lists solely in-frame clones and lacks some. The sample yields roughly 120,000 clones, about four fifths seen once. Time point denoted: baseline pretreatment blood. Treatment meaning: 15 Gy SBRT to primary tumor, nephrectomy 4 weeks later. Trimming removed 0 bases at V and 7 bases at J, with 15 bases between. Germline-derived CDR1 and CDR2 are KGHSY and FQNENV. CDR3 size: 16 residues. The V gene is TRBV16, the J gene TRBJ2-2; weak D call: TRBD1 (5 bases). This TCR derives from a woman between 55 and 75 years old with renal cell carcinoma. Material: blood, obtained from a patient whose treatment included radiotherapy and nephrectomy. In nucleotides, the CDR3 is TGTGCCAGCAGCCAATCGCTTGGCAGGGCGAGCGGGGAGCTGTTTTTT. It encodes CASSQSLGRASGELFF.